Presented here are 32 T cell receptor beta chains from one specimen sequenced in a study of blood T cells in healthy people across ages. Together with a sample-barcoded 5' primer, a J-beta primer mix was included in a second PCR lasting about 6 to 11 cycles. TCRdb used MiXCR to reprocess the 5' RACE reads, holding one entry per CDR3 protein. The top ten hold roughly 25% of the sample, which has over 600,000 distinct CDR3 sequences, more than 55% seen once. The specimen was blood. The receptors were gathered from a man aged 35 to 55 in good health.

This clonotype appeared a few times. The chain links TRBV29-1 to TRBJ2-2; no definite D call. The CDR3 consists of 13 residues. Germline lookup yields CDR1 SQVTM and CDR2 ANQGSEA. Trimming removed 4 bases at V and 4 bases at J, with 10 bases between. CDR3 sequence reads: CSVVRQSTGELFF. Here the CDR3 DNA reads TGCAGCGTTGTTCGGCAGTCCACCGGGGAGCTGTTTTTT.

The rearrangement uses TRBV2 and TRBJ1-5; no definite D call. There are 14 residues in the CDR3. Trimming removed 3 bases from V and 6 bases from J, with 12 bases in between. The V gene's germline CDR1 is SNHLY and CDR2 FYNNEI. In DNA form, the CDR3 reads TGTGCCAGCAGTGAGGAGACTTTGGGTCAGCCCCAGCATTTT. The encoded protein is CASSEETLGQPQHF.

This clonotype has ten or more counts. This chain connects TRBV6-6 to TRBJ2-7, with 9 bases that match TRBD1. Per germline, CDR1 MNHNY and CDR2 SVGAGI (reference sequence). J gave up 1 base and V 6 bases, and 4 bases lay outside the gene matches. The CDR3 runs to 14 residues. The DNA for the CDR3 is TGTGCCAGCAGCAGGACAGGGGTGTCCTACGAGCAGTACTTC. Encoded protein: CASSRTGVSYEQYF.

This clonotype was found many times. V gene TRBV4-2 combines with J gene TRBJ2-3; perhaps TRBD1 as D (5 bases). The CDR3 is made up of 16 amino acids. V shed 0 bases and J shed 3 bases, with 13 bases lying between them. Germline V gives CDR1 LGHNA, CDR2 YNFKEQ. CDR3 amino acids: CASSQEWTRPTDTQYF. As DNA, the CDR3 is TGTGCCAGCAGCCAAGAGTGGACACGCCCGACAGATACGCAGTATTTT.

The chain employs TRBV2 and TRBJ2-3, with 9 bases identical to TRBD2. The CDR3 is 15 residues long. V lost 8 bases to trimming and J lost 0 bases; unmatched junction nucleotides: 6. Germline CDR1 is SNHLY and CDR2 is FYNNEI. The CDR3 reads CASETSGTSTDTQYF. In DNA, the CDR3 is TGTGCCAGCGAGACTAGCGGCACTAGCACAGATACGCAGTATTTT.

The J gene is TRBJ2-3, the V gene TRBV28, with 7 bases lining up with TRBD1. The ends lost 4 bases at V and 11 bases at J; junction bases unmatched: 3. Germline V gene data show CDR1 as MDHEN and CDR2 as SYDVKM. The CDR3 is 11 amino acids. DNA for the CDR3: TGTGCCAGCAGTTCGGCAGGGGGGCAGTATTTT. This sequence encodes CASSSAGGQYF. The full variable domain, in which reference TRBV28 and TRBJ2-3 provide the parts outside the CDR3, is DVKVTQSSRYLVKRTGEKVFLECVQDMDHENMFWYRQDPGLGLRLIYFSYDVKMKEKGDIPEGYSVSREKKERFSLILESASTNQTSMYLCASSSAGGQYFGPGTRLTVL.

The chain couples TRBV27 to TRBJ1-1; 7 bases align to TRBD1. The V and J ends lost 3 bases and 7 bases, in that order; junction bases with no gene match: 11. This CDR3 region has 15 residues. Germline values: CDR1 MNHEY, CDR2 SMNVEV (reference sequence). The CDR3 DNA sequence: TGTGCCAGCAGTTTTTTCGGGACAGCCCGCTATGAAGCTTTCTTT. It translates to CASSFFGTARYEAFF.

This clonotype was recorded a few times. The chain recombines TRBV6-1 with TRBJ1-5, with TRBD1 as a possible D gene (6 bases). This CDR3 comprises 14 residues. Trimming cost V 4 bases and J 7 bases, with 14 bases left between them. The V gene's germline CDR1 is MNHNS and CDR2 SASEGT. CDR3 in amino acids: CASSGSTGIQPQHF. CDR3 DNA: TGTGCCAGCAGTGGATCAACAGGGATCCAGCCCCAGCATTTT.

The CDR3 spells CASSLARGPRDYGYTF. CDR3 in DNA: TGTGCCAGCAGCTTAGCCCGGGGCCCGAGGGACTATGGCTACACCTTC. The J gene is TRBJ1-2, the V gene TRBV11-2, with D possibly matching TRBD1 (5 bases). The CDR3 extends over 16 amino acids. Germline V gene sequence: CDR1 SGHAT, CDR2 FQNNGV. Trimming cost V 1 base and J 3 bases, with 15 bases left between them.

V is TRBV7-3 and J is TRBJ1-2; 7 positions match TRBD1. The CDR3 is made up of 16 amino acids. Germline CDR1 reads SGHTA; CDR2 reads FQGTGA. Losses at the gene ends were 5 bases for V and 8 bases for J; bases not matched to a gene: 17. The CDR3 DNA is TGTGCCAGCAGCAGAGTGACCGGGACAGAGGTCTTGGGCTACACCTTC. Translated: CASSRVTGTEVLGYTF. Based on the CDR3 plus reference TRBV7-3 and TRBJ1-2, the full variable domain is GAGVSQTPSNKVTEKGKYVELRCDPISGHTALYWYRQSLGQGPEFLIYFQGTGAADDSGLPNDRFFAVRPEGSVSTLKIQRTERGDSAVYLCASSRVTGTEVLGYTFGSGTRLTVV.

This sequence joins TRBV12-3 or TRBV12-4 and TRBJ2-5, with D possibly TRBD2 on 6 matching bases. Trimming took 7 bases from V and 11 from J, leaving 23 bases between them. The CDR3 is made up of 14 amino acids. The CDR3 region is CASMEGRSYNEQYF. The CDR3 region has the DNA TGTGCCAGCATGGAGGGGAGGTCCTACAATGAGCAGTACTTC.

The chain links TRBV18 to TRBJ1-1, with D uncertain. The CDR3 spans 13 residues. Trimming left V 4 bases short and J 5 bases short, with 11 bases between. Germline V gene data show CDR1 as KGHSH and CDR2 as LQKENI. CDR3 protein: CASSLVERTEAFF. The DNA for the CDR3 is TGTGCCAGCTCACTTGTCGAAAGGACTGAAGCTTTCTTT.

The genes are TRBV27 and TRBJ2-4; D is possibly TRBD1 (6 bases). The CDR3 sequence is 13 residues long. The germline V gene encodes CDR1 MNHEY and CDR2 SMNVEV (reference sequence). Trimming shortened V by 2 bases and J by 6 bases, and 8 bases separated the two germline ends. This chain's CDR3 is CASSLGGSNIQYF. DNA of the CDR3: TGTGCCAGCAGTTTAGGGGGCTCAAACATTCAGTACTTC.

The table lists this clonotype with a count of one. The chain carries TRBV29-1 and TRBJ2-7; 10 nucleotides match TRBD2. The germline V gene has CDR1 SQVTM and CDR2 ANQGSEA. The CDR3 covers 15 residues. J was trimmed by 5 bases and V by 6 bases; bases with no gene match: 13. CDR3 in amino acids: CSVAKGSLAGDEQYF. DNA of the CDR3: TGCAGCGTCGCGAAAGGTAGCCTAGCGGGAGACGAGCAGTACTTC.

This clonotype came up a few times. The genes are TRBV7-9 and TRBJ2-7; no definite D call. The CDR3 has 16 residues. Trimming cost V 5 bases and J 0 bases, with 17 bases left between them. Germline-derived CDR1 and CDR2 are SEHNR and FQNEAQ (reference sequence). DNA of the CDR3: TGTGCCAGCAGCCCAAAGCGTCAGGTCCTCTCCTACGAGCAGTACTTC. Protein sequence: CASSPKRQVLSYEQYF.

This clonotype was found a few times. V and J are TRBV28 and TRBJ2-4; D perhaps matches TRBD1 (5 bases). Looked up from germline, CDR1 is MDHEN and CDR2 is SYDVKM. V was shortened by 8 bases and J by 0 bases, with 11 bases between the two germline ends. This CDR3 is built from 14 residues. The CDR3 nucleotides are TGTGCCAGCTACCGTAGGGGAGCCAAAAACATTCAGTACTTC. Protein sequence: CASYRRGAKNIQYF. Full variable domain (rest looked up from reference TRBV28 and TRBJ2-4): DVKVTQSSRYLVKRTGEKVFLECVQDMDHENMFWYRQDPGLGLRLIYFSYDVKMKEKGDIPEGYSVSREKKERFSLILESASTNQTSMYLCASYRRGAKNIQYFGAGTRLSVL.

As concerns this clonotype: Since the CDR3 does not end with the conserved phenylalanine or tryptophan, this likely comes from a read error. V gene TRBV14 combines with J gene TRBJ2-5, with TRBD1 matching 7 bases. Germline CDR1 and CDR2: SGHDN and FVKESK. The trim removed 5 bases at V and 5 bases at J, leaving 11 bases unmatched. The CDR3 covers 15 residues. CDR3 sequence: CASSYGQASGETQYC. CDR3 DNA: TGTGCCAGCAGCTACGGACAGGCTTCGGGGGAGACCCAGTACTGC.

This clonotype was detected only a few times. V and J are TRBV25-1 and TRBJ2-7; the D gene is possibly TRBD2 (7 bases). CDR1 and CDR2 (germline): MGHDK, SYGVNS. This CDR3 is built from 14 residues. The ends were cut back, 5 bases at V and 5 bases at J, with 16 bases in the middle. As DNA, the CDR3 is TGTGCCAGCAGTCGGGAGGCCAGGGGCGACGAGCAGTACTTC. Translating gives CASSREARGDEQYF.

The chain is built from TRBV27 and TRBJ1-1; D may be TRBD1 (5 bases). The germline gives CDR1 MNHEY, CDR2 SMNVEV (reference sequence). V lost 10 bases and J lost 0, with 12 bases in between. The CDR3 length is 13 residues. The CDR3 reads CATQVGVNTEAFF. CDR3 coding DNA: TGTGCCACTCAGGTGGGGGTGAACACTGAAGCTTTCTTT.

The chain links TRBV28 to TRBJ2-5, with TRBD1 matching 9 bases. The CDR3 is 15 amino acids. The ends lost 2 bases at V and 5 bases at J; junction bases unmatched: 6. In germline, CDR1 is MDHEN, CDR2 SYDVKM. The CDR3 region has the DNA TGTGCCAGCAGTTTAGATACAGGGGGCGTGGAGACCCAGTACTTC. Its protein product is CASSLDTGGVETQYF.

The V gene is TRBV14, the J gene TRBJ1-6; TRBD1 matches 7 bases. The CDR3 contains 16 residues. Germline CDR1 reads SGHDN; CDR2 reads FVKESK. With V trimmed by 4 bases and J by 9 bases, 12 bases remained unmatched. The CDR3 coding sequence is TGTGCCAGCAGCCTTCGACAGGGTTTCGTTGTTTCACCCCTCCACTTT. Protein sequence: CASSLRQGFVVSPLHF.

This sequence joins TRBV6-6 and TRBJ2-2; 9 positions match TRBD2. V was pared by 6 bases and J by 1 base, with 6 bases of the junction left unmatched. Germline CDR1 reads MNHNY; CDR2 reads SVGAGI (reference sequence). The CDR3 sequence is 16 residues long. As DNA, the CDR3 is TGTGCCAGCAGCGCGGGACTAGCAAAGAACACCGGGGAGCTGTTTTTT. As protein: CASSAGLAKNTGELFF.

The gene calls are TRBV12-3 or TRBV12-4 and TRBJ2-1, with 10 bases fitting TRBD2. With V trimmed by 6 bases and J by 4 bases, 6 bases remained unmatched. This CDR3 contains 15 residues. CDR3 DNA sequence: TGTGCCAGCAGAACACTAGCGGGACTGTACAATGAGCAGTTCTTC. It translates to CASRTLAGLYNEQFF.

This clonotype was found a few times. The chain recombines TRBV25-1 with TRBJ2-3, with D perhaps TRBD1 (7 bases). V was pared by 1 base and J by 3 bases, with 11 bases between. The germline V gene encodes CDR1 MGHDK and CDR2 SYGVNS. This CDR3 spans 15 amino acids. The CDR3 spells CASSEFSGGTDTQYF. The CDR3 DNA reads TGTGCCAGCAGTGAATTCTCAGGGGGGACAGATACGCAGTATTTT. The complete variable domain, with remaining parts taken from reference TRBV25-1 and TRBJ2-3, reads EADIYQTPRYLVIGTGKKITLECSQTMGHDKMYWYQQDPGMELHLIHYSYGVNSTEKGDLSSESTVSRIRTEHFPLTLESARPSHTSQYLCASSEFSGGTDTQYFGPGTRLTVL.

For the CDR3, the DNA is TGTGCCAGCAGCTTACAAGACAGGGGAACCTACGAGCAGTACTTC. Its translation is CASSLQDRGTYEQYF. J is TRBJ2-7 and V is TRBV7-2; TRBD1 matches 8 bases. The CDR3 contains 15 residues. In germline, CDR1 is SGHTA, CDR2 FQGNSA. The V gene end was trimmed by 2 bases and the J gene end by 2 bases; junction bases not matched to a gene: 5.

The chain joins TRBV7-9 to TRBJ2-7; a weak D match, TRBD2 (7 bases). The J call may be wrong; the DNA end is better matched by TRBJ2-4. The length of the CDR3 is 18 residues. The V gene's germline CDR1 is SEHNR and CDR2 FQNEAQ (reference sequence). CDR3 coding DNA: TGTGCCAGCACCGATGTGGGGGGGAGGAACACAGGGTCAAACATTCAGTACTTC. Translated, it gives CASTDVGGRNTGSNIQYF.

CDR3 in DNA: TGCAGTGCTAGTCGGTGGGACCCACCGAGTAACAATGAGCAGTTCTTC. It encodes CSASRWDPPSNNEQFF. The V and J genes are TRBV20-1 and TRBJ2-1; either TRBD1 or TRBD2 may supply D (5 bases each). The germline V gene has CDR1 DFQATT and CDR2 SNEGSKA (reference sequence). This CDR3 comprises 16 residues. V lost 3 bases, J lost 5 bases, and 20 bases lay in between.

V usage is TRBV3-1 and J usage is TRBJ2-5; unclear D gene. With 4 bases removed from V and 2 bases from J, the gap between germline ends came to 8 bases. CDR3 length equals 13 residues. Germline V gives CDR1 LGHDT, CDR2 YNNKEL (reference sequence). The CDR3 bases are TGTGCCAGCAGCCGACCAACACAAGAGACCCAGTACTTC. Its protein is CASSRPTQETQYF.

This clonotype was counted only a few times. J is TRBJ1-5 and V is TRBV12-5; D gene unclear. Trimming took 6 bases from V and 7 from J, leaving 4 bases between them. CDR3 size: 10 residues. CDR1 and CDR2 from the germline V gene are LGHNT and FRNRAP. CDR3 in DNA: TGTGCTAGTGGAACCCAGCCCCAGCATTTT. This sequence encodes CASGTQPQHF.

Comment on this clonotype: An end of the junction does not agree with germline; a read error may underlie this. The chain combines TRBV5-1 with TRBJ2-3; D is undetermined. This CDR3 contains 15 residues. Germline CDR1 is SGHRS and CDR2 is YFSETQ. The CDR3 DNA follows: TGCGCCAGCAGCTTGGCCGTCAGCCTCACAGATACGCGGTATTTT. It encodes CASSLAVSLTDTRYF.

The chain uses TRBV28 and TRBJ1-2; 8 nucleotides match TRBD1. Germline V lookup: CDR1 MDHEN, CDR2 SYDVKM. CDR3 length: 15 amino acids. V lost 10 bases, J lost 0 bases, and 10 bases stayed unmatched. The CDR3 spells CATATRTGTNYGYTF. The CDR3 DNA sequence: TGTGCCACCGCGACTAGGACAGGGACTAACTATGGCTACACCTTC.

The chain couples TRBV18 to TRBJ2-5, with 7 positions matching TRBD2. CDR3 length equals 17 residues. V was clipped by 3 bases and J by 1 base; unmatched bases: 11. Germline assignment: CDR1 KGHSH and CDR2 LQKENI. The CDR3 here is CASSPLPPSGVQETQYF. The CDR3 DNA is TGTGCCAGCTCACCGCTACCCCCTAGCGGAGTCCAAGAGACCCAGTACTTC.